The T cell receptor (beta chain) under discussion was sequenced for a study of response to subunit inactivated influenza vaccine (dated by TCRdb to the late 2010s). Context from the whole study: The study used deep quantitative T cell receptor repertoire profiling to track responses to a trivalent subunit inactivated influenza vaccine. Results the study describes overall, beyond this receptor: It was suggested by the authors that each seasonal influenza vaccination may recruit only a limited number of new T cells.

Unmatched junction bases come to 6, with V trimmed by 5 bases and J by 9 bases. The cysteine opens and the phenylalanine closes a CDR3 of 15 amino acids. Only CDR3 DNA remains: 45 bases, in frame from the first base. CDR1 and CDR2 are read off the germline V gene as SGHVS and FQNEAQ. Libraries were built with RT-PCR. The data were produced on an Illumina HiSeq 2500. TCRdb's own reprocessing of the public reads used fastp at Q25 and MiXCR and kept productive beta chains. Every CDR3 protein is listed once, alongside the most common genes and DNA of its rows. This sample gives some 500,000 distinct CDR3 sequences in total; approximately 24% of them show up just once. The ten largest clones take up approximately 1.9% of the sample. This clonotype was observed a handful of times. No antigen is known for it. Nothing much larger sits one base from this clone, and base qualities are not available.

This sequence uses TRBV7-8 and TRBJ1-6, and 11 bases in between align with TRBD1. Sequenced here: CD4+ T cells sorted from PBMCs, sampled roughly 5 days after vaccination. This TCR was sampled from a man aged 50 or older who received an inactivated influenza vaccine. Donor details come from another sample of the same person, matched by shared clones. The nucleotide sequence reads as follows: TGTGCCAGCAGCGCGGGACAGGGGGATGCTTCACCCCTCCACTTT. It is translated as CASSAGQGDASPLHF. The CDR3, completed at both ends by the reference TRBV7-8 and TRBJ1-6 genes, gives the full variable domain GAGVSQSPRYKVAKRGQDVALRCDPISGHVSLFWYQQALGQGPEFLTYFQNEAQLDKSGLPSDRFFAERPEGSVSTLKIQRTQQEDSAVYLCASSAGQGDASPLHFGNGTRLTVT.